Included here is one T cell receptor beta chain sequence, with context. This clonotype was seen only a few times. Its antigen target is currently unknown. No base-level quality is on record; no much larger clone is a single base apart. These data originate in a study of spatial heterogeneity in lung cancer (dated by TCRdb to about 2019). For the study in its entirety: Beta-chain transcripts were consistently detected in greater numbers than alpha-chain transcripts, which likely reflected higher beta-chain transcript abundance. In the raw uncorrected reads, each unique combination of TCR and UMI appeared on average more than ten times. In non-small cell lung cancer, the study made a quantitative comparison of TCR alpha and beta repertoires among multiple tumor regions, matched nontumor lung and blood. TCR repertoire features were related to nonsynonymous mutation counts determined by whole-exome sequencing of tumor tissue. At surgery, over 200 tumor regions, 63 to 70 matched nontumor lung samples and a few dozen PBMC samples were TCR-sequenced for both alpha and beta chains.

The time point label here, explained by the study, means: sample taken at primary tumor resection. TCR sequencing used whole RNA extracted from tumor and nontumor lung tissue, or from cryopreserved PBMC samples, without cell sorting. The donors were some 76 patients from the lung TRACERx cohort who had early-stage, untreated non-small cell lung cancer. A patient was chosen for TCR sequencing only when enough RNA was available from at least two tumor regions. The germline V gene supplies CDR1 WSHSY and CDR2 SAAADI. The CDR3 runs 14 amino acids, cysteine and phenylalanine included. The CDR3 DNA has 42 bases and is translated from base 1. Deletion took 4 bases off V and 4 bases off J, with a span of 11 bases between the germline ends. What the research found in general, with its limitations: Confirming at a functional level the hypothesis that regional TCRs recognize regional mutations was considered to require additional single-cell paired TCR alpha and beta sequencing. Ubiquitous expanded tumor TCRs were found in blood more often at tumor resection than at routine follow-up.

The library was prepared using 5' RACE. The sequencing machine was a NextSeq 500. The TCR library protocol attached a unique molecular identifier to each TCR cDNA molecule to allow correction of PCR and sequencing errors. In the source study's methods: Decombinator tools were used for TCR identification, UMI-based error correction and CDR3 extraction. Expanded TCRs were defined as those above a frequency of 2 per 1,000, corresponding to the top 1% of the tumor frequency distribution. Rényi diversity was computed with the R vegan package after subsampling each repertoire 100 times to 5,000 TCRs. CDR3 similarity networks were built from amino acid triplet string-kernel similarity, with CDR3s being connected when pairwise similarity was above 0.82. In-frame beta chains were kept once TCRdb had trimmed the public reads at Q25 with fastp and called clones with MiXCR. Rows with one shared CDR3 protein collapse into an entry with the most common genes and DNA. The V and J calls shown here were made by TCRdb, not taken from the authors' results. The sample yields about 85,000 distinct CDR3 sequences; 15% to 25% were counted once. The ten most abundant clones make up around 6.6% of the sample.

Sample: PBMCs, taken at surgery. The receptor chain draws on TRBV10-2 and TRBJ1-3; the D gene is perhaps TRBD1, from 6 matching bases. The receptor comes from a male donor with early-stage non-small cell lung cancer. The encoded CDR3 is CASSVRGSGNTIYF. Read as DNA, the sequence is TGCGCCAGCAGTGTAAGGGGGTCCGGAAACACCATATATTTT.